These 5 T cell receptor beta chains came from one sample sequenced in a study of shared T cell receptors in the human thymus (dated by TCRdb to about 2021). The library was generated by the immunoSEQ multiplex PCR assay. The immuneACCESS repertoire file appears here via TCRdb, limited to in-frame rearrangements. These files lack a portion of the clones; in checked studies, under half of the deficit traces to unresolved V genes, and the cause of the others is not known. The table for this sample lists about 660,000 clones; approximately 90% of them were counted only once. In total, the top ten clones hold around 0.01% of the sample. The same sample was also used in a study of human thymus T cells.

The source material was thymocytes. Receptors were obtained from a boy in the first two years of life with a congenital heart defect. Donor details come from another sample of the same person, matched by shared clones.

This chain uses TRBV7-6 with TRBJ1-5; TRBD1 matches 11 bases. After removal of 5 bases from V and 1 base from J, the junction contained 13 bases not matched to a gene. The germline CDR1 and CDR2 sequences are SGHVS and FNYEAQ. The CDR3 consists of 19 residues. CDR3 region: CASSPSPDRGQLSNQPQHF. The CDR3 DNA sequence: TGTGCCAGCAGCCCAAGTCCGGACAGGGGGCAATTAAGCAATCAGCCCCAGCATTTT. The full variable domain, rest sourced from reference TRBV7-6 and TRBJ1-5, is GAGVSQSPRYKVTKRGQDVALRCDPISGHVSLYWYRQALGQGPEFLTYFNYEAQQDKSGLPNDRFSAERPEGSISTLTIQRTEQRDSAMYRCASSPSPDRGQLSNQPQHFGDGTRLSIL.

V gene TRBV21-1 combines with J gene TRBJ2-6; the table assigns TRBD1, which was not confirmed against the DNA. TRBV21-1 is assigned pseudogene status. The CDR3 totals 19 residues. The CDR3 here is CASSIPDSPHSSGANVLTF. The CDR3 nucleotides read TGTGCCAGCAGCATCCCGGACAGCCCTCACAGCTCTGGGGCCAACGTCCTGACTTTC.

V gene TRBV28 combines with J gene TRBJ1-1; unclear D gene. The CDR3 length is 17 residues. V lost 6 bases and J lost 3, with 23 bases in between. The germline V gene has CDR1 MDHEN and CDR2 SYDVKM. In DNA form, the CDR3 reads TGTGCCAGCAGCGCTATAAGGCGTCGGAGGGCGGACACTGAAGCTTTCTTT. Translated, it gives CASSAIRRRRADTEAFF.

CDR3 loop: CASSLAANYGYTF. CDR3 DNA: TGTGCCAGCAGCTTGGCAGCTAACTATGGCTACACCTTC. The rearrangement uses TRBV5-6 and TRBJ1-2; D is ambiguous. CDR3 length equals 13 residues. The germline gives CDR1 SGHDT, CDR2 YYEEEE. V lost 0 bases and J 0 bases, leaving 3 bases between the germline ends.

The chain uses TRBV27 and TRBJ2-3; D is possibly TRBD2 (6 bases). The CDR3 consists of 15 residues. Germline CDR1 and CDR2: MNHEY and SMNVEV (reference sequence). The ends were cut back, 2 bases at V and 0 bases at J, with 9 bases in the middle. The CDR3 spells CASSLGDFSTDTQYF. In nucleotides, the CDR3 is TGTGCCAGCAGTTTAGGGGACTTTAGCACAGATACGCAGTATTTT.